This T cell receptor beta chain was sequenced during a study of cytomegalovirus exposure and HLA in healthy donors. V shed 2 bases and J shed 3 bases, with 7 bases lying between them. The V gene's germline CDR1 is MNHNS and CDR2 SASEGT. The CDR3 totals 13 residues. A multiplex PCR was run with 60 Vbeta primers and 13 Jbeta primers. Profiling relied on immunoSEQ multiplex PCR, and the TCRdb table lists in-frame clones only, not all of them. The sample lists fewer than 130,000 clones, 60% to 85% occurring once. Findings and caveats of the study: Later analysis identified a missense DCLRE1C variant that was linked to TCR beta V- and J-gene trimming. Within a later analysis, the majority of CMV-associated TCR beta chains appeared HLA-restricted. Exclusion applied to some V segments, including TRBV6-2 and TRBV6-3, as they were indistinguishable.

This clone has just one count. Its specificity is unknown. The receptor's source is a female donor in good health and CMV-seropositive. The chain combines TRBV6-1 with TRBJ1-1; a weak D match, TRBD1 (5 bases). Sequenced sample: PBMCs. The CDR3 region is CASSERGYTEAFF. The CDR3 bases are TGTGCCAGCAGTGAACGGGGGTACACTGAAGCTTTCTTT.